Sequencing of this TCR beta chain was carried out in a study of tumor-infiltrating lymphocytes in oesophageal squamous cell carcinoma. Germline values: CDR1 MNHNY, CDR2 SVGAGI (reference sequence). The CDR3 sequence is 13 residues long. MiXCR was run by TCRdb on the PCR reads, yielding one entry per CDR3 protein. The sample lists 9,500 to 15,000 distinct CDR3 sequences; around 54% were seen once. This clonotype was seen once. The sample was esophageal tumor tissue. The sequence was obtained from a female donor with esophageal squamous cell carcinoma. V is TRBV6-6 and J is TRBJ2-3; possibly TRBD1 for D (5 bases). The J call may be wrong; the DNA end is better matched by TRBJ2-7. The CDR3 DNA follows: TGTGCCAGCAGTACCTACCAGGGCTACGAGCAGTACTTC. This gives the protein CASSTYQGYEQYF.